These 30 T cell receptor beta chains came from one sample sequenced in a study of shared T cell receptors in the human thymus. Method: immunoSEQ multiplex PCR; TCRdb's copy keeps in-frame clones and lacks some. The profile shows approximately 730,000 clones, approximately 85% of them singletons. The same sample was also used in a study of human thymus T cells.

Sequenced material: thymocytes. All receptors derive from a girl under three years old with a congenital heart defect.

This clone was seen a handful of times. The genes are TRBV18 and TRBJ2-1, with TRBD2 matching over 9 bases. V trimming: 3 bases; J trimming: 1 base; junction bases outside the gene matches: 4. CDR1 is KGHSH, CDR2 LQKENI, per germline. This CDR3 has 16 residues. The CDR3 reads CASSPLAGTSYNEQFF. The CDR3, as DNA: TGTGCCAGCTCACCGCTAGCGGGGACTTCCTACAATGAGCAGTTCTTC.

This chain uses TRBV5-4 with TRBJ1-2; unclear D gene. CDR3 size: 14 residues. The V end lost 4 bases, the J end lost 4 bases, and 14 bases lay between the germline ends. Germline CDR1 SGHNT, CDR2 YYREEE (reference sequence). CDR3 in DNA: TGTGCCAGCAGCCTACCTTGGGCAGGCTATGGCTACACCTTC. As protein: CASSLPWAGYGYTF.

The chain uses TRBV27 and TRBJ2-7; D uncertain. Per germline, CDR1 MNHEY and CDR2 SMNVEV (reference sequence). This CDR3 region has 12 residues. V was clipped by 2 bases and J by 9 bases, with 11 bases between them. The CDR3 loop reads CASSLRGQLQYF. The DNA of the CDR3 is TGTGCCAGCAGTTTAAGAGGCCAGCTGCAGTACTTC.

V is TRBV13 and J is TRBJ2-1; no reliable D call. Germline loops: CDR1 PRHDT, CDR2 FYEKMQ (reference sequence). The CDR3 runs to 10 residues. Trimming left V 8 bases short and J 9 bases short, with 8 bases between. As DNA, the CDR3 is TGTGCCAGCGGTGAGAGTGAGCAGTTCTTC. It yields the protein CASGESEQFF.

The chain has TRBV19 and TRBJ2-2, with TRBD2 matching over 7 bases. V lost 7 bases and J lost 7; bases outside the gene matches: 9. Per the germline V gene, CDR1 is LNHDA and CDR2 is SQIVND (reference sequence). This CDR3 is 14 amino acids long. This CDR3 reads CASTTMGGNGELFF. The CDR3 region has the DNA TGTGCCAGTACTACCATGGGAGGGAACGGGGAGCTGTTTTTT.

The rearrangement joins TRBV19 to TRBJ1-5, with a tentative D call TRBD1 (6 bases). V gave up 6 bases and J gave up 6 bases, with 18 bases separating them. The CDR3 runs to 15 residues. The germline gives CDR1 LNHDA, CDR2 SQIVND (reference sequence). CDR3 in amino acids: CASSPGPQGSQPQHF. The CDR3 bases are TGTGCCAGTAGCCCAGGACCTCAGGGGAGTCAGCCCCAGCATTTT.

The J gene is TRBJ1-5, the V gene TRBV11-2, with TRBD1 matching over 7 bases. CDR1 is SGHAT, CDR2 FQNNGV, per germline. CDR3 length equals 16 residues. The V and J ends lost 5 bases and 6 bases, in that order; junction bases with no gene match: 13. CDR3 bases: TGTGCCAGCAGCAAAAGACCGGACAGGTTGGGTCAGCCCCAGCATTTT. This gives the protein CASSKRPDRLGQPQHF.

The chain employs TRBV5-6 and TRBJ2-1; D perhaps matches TRBD2 (6 bases). V lost 0 bases and J lost 2, with 15 bases in between. The CDR3 is 17 residues long. Germline V gene data show CDR1 as SGHDT and CDR2 as YYEEEE. The CDR3 protein is CASSLALAGRPYNEQFF. CDR3 bases: TGTGCCAGCAGCTTGGCCCTCGCGGGGAGGCCCTACAATGAGCAGTTCTTC.

The rearrangement joins TRBV5-1 to TRBJ1-1, with D tentatively TRBD1 (5 bases). The CDR3 is 17 residues long. Germline values: CDR1 SGHRS, CDR2 YFSETQ. V was shortened by 0 bases and J by 4 bases, with 19 bases between the two germline ends. The CDR3 bases are TGCGCCAGCAGCTTGGTTAGGCCCCAGGGTCGGCTCACTGAAGCTTTCTTT. The encoded protein is CASSLVRPQGRLTEAFF.

A single count supports this clone. The chain links TRBV7-8 to TRBJ1-1; 8 nucleotides agree with TRBD1. Germline CDR1 reads SGHVS; CDR2 reads FQNEAQ. V lost 2 bases and J lost 8; bases outside the gene matches: 10. The CDR3 runs to 15 residues. The CDR3 DNA follows: TGTGCCAGCAGCTTATTTTCGGGACAGGCGAGGGAAGCTTTCTTT. It yields the protein CASSLFSGQAREAFF.

This clone has a single count. The chain employs TRBV4-1 and TRBJ1-2; tentative D call: TRBD1 (5 bases). Germline-derived CDR1 and CDR2 are MGHRA and YSYEKL. CDR3 length equals 11 residues. The V end lost 8 bases, the J end lost 4 bases, and 8 bases lay between the germline ends. CDR3 sequence (DNA): TGCGCCAGCGGACACTCCTATGGCTACACCTTC. Its protein is CASGHSYGYTF.

The chain employs TRBV10-3 and TRBJ2-7; D is tentatively TRBD1 or TRBD2 (5 bases each). This CDR3 has 11 residues. Trimming cost V 10 bases and J 5 bases, with 12 bases left between them. Germline CDR1 reads ENHRY; CDR2 reads SYGVKD. CDR3 residues: CATRGVNEQYF. The CDR3 nucleotides are TGTGCCACCAGAGGGGTGAACGAGCAGTACTTC.

The CDR3 is CASRADPGANVLTF. CDR3 bases: TGCGCCAGCAGAGCGGACCCTGGGGCCAACGTCCTGACTTTC. The chain uses TRBV5-1 and TRBJ2-6; TRBD2 is a possible D gene (5 bases). The length of the CDR3 is 14 residues. Deletions cut 5 bases from V and 2 bases from J, with 8 bases between. Per germline, CDR1 SGHRS and CDR2 YFSETQ.

The V and J genes are TRBV4-1 and TRBJ1-2; 9 bases match TRBD1. This CDR3 region has 13 residues. The germline V gene has CDR1 MGHRA and CDR2 YSYEKL. V lost 4 bases and J lost 5; bases outside the gene matches: 2. CDR3 nucleotides: TGCGCCAGCAGCCCGGACAGGGGTTATGGCTACACCTTC. Its translation is CASSPDRGYGYTF.

V usage is TRBV4-1 and J usage is TRBJ1-6, with TRBD1 matching over 8 bases. Germline V gene sequence: CDR1 MGHRA, CDR2 YSYEKL. The V gene end was trimmed by 4 bases and the J gene end by 13 bases; junction bases not matched to a gene: 12. The CDR3 spans 15 residues. CDR3 in amino acids: CASSPRDRSKVPLHF. The CDR3 DNA is TGCGCCAGCAGCCCCCGGGACAGGTCCAAAGTCCCCCTCCACTTT.

The chain joins TRBV18 to TRBJ1-5; 8 nucleotides align to TRBD1. The J segment lost 5 bases and the V segment lost 5 bases, leaving 14 bases of the junction unmatched. The CDR3 is 17 amino acids. The germline V gene encodes CDR1 KGHSH and CDR2 LQKENI. This CDR3 is CASSSRQGSKDYQPQHF. CDR3 in DNA: TGTGCCAGCTCATCCCGACAGGGGAGTAAGGATTATCAGCCCCAGCATTTT. Combining the CDR3 with reference TRBV18 and TRBJ1-5 gives the whole variable domain NAGVMQNPRHLVRRRGQEARLRCSPMKGHSHVYWYRQLPEEGLKFMVYLQKENIIDESGMPKERFSAEFPKEGPSILRIQQVVRGDSAAYFCASSSRQGSKDYQPQHFGDGTRLSIL.

The chain recombines TRBV11-3 with TRBJ2-1; D possibly corresponds to TRBD2 (6 bases). Germline values: CDR1 SGHNT, CDR2 YENEEA. The CDR3 is 13 residues long. V was clipped by 4 bases and J by 5 bases, with 9 bases between them. In DNA form, the CDR3 reads TGTGCCAGCAGCTATCGCGGGAACAATGAGCAGTTCTTC. Amino acid sequence: CASSYRGNNEQFF.

This clone was recorded once. This chain links TRBV2 with TRBJ1-6; TRBD1 matches 10 bases. V gave up 0 bases and J gave up 9 bases; unmatched junction bases: 2. This CDR3 comprises 15 residues. CDR1 SNHLY and CDR2 FYNNEI come from the germline V gene. This CDR3 is CASSEARTGGSPLHF. As DNA, the CDR3 is TGTGCCAGCAGTGAAGCGCGGACAGGGGGTTCACCCCTCCACTTT.

The chain joins TRBV19 to TRBJ2-2, with 7 positions matching TRBD1. Per the germline V gene, CDR1 is LNHDA and CDR2 is SQIVND (reference sequence). The junction had 6 bases not matched to a gene; V was cut back by 4 bases and J by 4 bases. The CDR3 is made up of 15 amino acids. CDR3 region: CASSRRDSRTGELFF. The CDR3 DNA follows: TGTGCCAGTAGTAGACGGGACAGTCGCACCGGGGAGCTGTTTTTT.

This CDR3 reads CASSPAPGQGDVGTDTQYF. CDR3 bases: TGTGCCAGCAGCCCGGCACCGGGACAGGGGGATGTGGGCACAGATACGCAGTATTTT. The genes are TRBV28 and TRBJ2-3, with TRBD1 matching 11 bases. Trimming cost V 6 bases and J 1 base; bases outside gene matches: 15. The germline gives CDR1 MDHEN, CDR2 SYDVKM. CDR3 size: 19 residues. The variable domain in full, completed from reference TRBV28 and TRBJ2-3, reads DVKVTQSSRYLVKRTGEKVFLECVQDMDHENMFWYRQDPGLGLRLIYFSYDVKMKEKGDIPEGYSVSREKKERFSLILESASTNQTSMYLCASSPAPGQGDVGTDTQYFGPGTRLTVL.

The rearrangement joins TRBV5-1 to TRBJ1-1; D gene ambiguous. The CDR3 sequence is 12 residues long. In germline, CDR1 is SGHRS, CDR2 YFSETQ. The V end lost 2 bases, the J end lost 8 bases, and 10 bases lay between the germline ends. The CDR3 DNA follows: TGCGCCAGCAGCTTACGGACGGGAGAAGCTTTCTTT. Translating gives CASSLRTGEAFF.

This sequence joins TRBV7-3 and TRBJ2-7, with 10 bases aligning to TRBD1. Germline CDR1 and CDR2: SGHTA and FQGTGA. V lost 5 bases and J lost 3; bases outside the gene matches: 19. This CDR3 region has 19 residues. The CDR3 DNA follows: TGTGCCAGCAGCCGGAGAGGACAGGGGGAGGTGGGTCCCTACTACGAGCAGTACTTC. It translates to CASSRRGQGEVGPYYEQYF.

This sequence joins TRBV13 and TRBJ1-2; TRBD1 is a possible D gene (6 bases). Looked up from germline, CDR1 is PRHDT and CDR2 is FYEKMQ (reference sequence). The CDR3 covers 16 residues. Trimming took off 4 bases at V and 1 base at J, with 16 bases between the two ends. CDR3 loop: CASSSLRTAFNYGYTF. The CDR3 DNA follows: TGTGCCAGCAGCTCCTTGAGGACAGCGTTTAACTATGGCTACACCTTC.

The V gene is TRBV28, the J gene TRBJ2-5; TRBD1 matches 9 bases. Germline CDR1 reads MDHEN; CDR2 reads SYDVKM. This CDR3 is built from 17 residues. V gave up 2 bases and J gave up 9 bases; unmatched junction bases: 16. For the CDR3, the DNA is TGTGCCAGCAGTTTACCCCCGAGGGACAGGGAAGAAGAATCCCAGTACTTC. It is translated as CASSLPPRDREEESQYF.

The V call is TRBV6-5, the J call TRBJ1-5; 7 nucleotides match TRBD1. After removal of 5 bases from V and 4 bases from J, the junction contained 8 bases not matched to a gene. Germline V gene data show CDR1 as MNHEY and CDR2 as SVGAGI. This CDR3 has 15 amino acids. DNA for the CDR3: TGTGCCAGCAGTACCGGGACAGCTGCAAATCAGCCCCAGCATTTT. Protein product: CASSTGTAANQPQHF.

In this sample, this clone turned up once. The J gene is TRBJ1-1, the V gene TRBV5-1; perhaps TRBD1 as D (5 bases). V lost 6 bases and J 3 bases, leaving 9 bases between the germline ends. Germline CDR1 and CDR2: SGHRS and YFSETQ. The CDR3 extends over 12 amino acids. CDR3 nucleotides: TGCGCCAGCAAGGCGACAGACACTGAAGCTTTCTTT. Amino acids: CASKATDTEAFF. Combining the CDR3 with reference TRBV5-1 and TRBJ1-1 gives the whole variable domain KAGVTQTPRYLIKTRGQQVTLSCSPISGHRSVSWYQQTPGQGLQFLFEYFSETQRNKGNFPGRFSGRQFSNSRSEMNVSTLELGDSALYLCASKATDTEAFFGQGTRLTVV.

The rearrangement links TRBV9 to TRBJ2-3; 9 bases map to TRBD2. J lost 1 base, V lost 6 bases, and 3 bases had no gene match. The CDR3 consists of 14 residues. Per germline, CDR1 SGDLS and CDR2 YYNGEE. The CDR3 DNA sequence: TGTGCCAGCAAGAAGCGGGGGGGCACAGATACGCAGTATTTT. Translating gives CASKKRGGTDTQYF. Using reference TRBV9 and TRBJ2-3 for the parts outside the CDR3, the full variable domain is DSGVTQTPKHLITATGQRVTLRCSPRSGDLSVYWYQQSLDQGLQFLIQYYNGEERAKGNILERFSAQQFPDLHSELNLSSLELGDSALYFCASKKRGGTDTQYFGPGTRLTVL.

The genes are TRBV5-1 and TRBJ1-2, with D possibly matching TRBD1 (6 bases). Trimming removed 3 bases from V and 5 bases from J, with 14 bases in between. This CDR3 has 14 amino acids. Germline CDR1 is SGHRS and CDR2 is YFSETQ. The CDR3 protein is CASSSERGQYGYTF. In nucleotides, the CDR3 is TGCGCCAGCAGCTCCGAACGAGGACAGTATGGCTACACCTTC.

This chain uses TRBV6-5 with TRBJ1-1; no definite D call. The CDR3 has 15 residues. Trimming removed 0 bases from V and 0 bases from J, with 8 bases in between. CDR1 is MNHEY and CDR2 is SVGAGI in the germline V gene. The CDR3 region is CASSYSARLNTEAFF. The DNA for the CDR3 is TGTGCCAGCAGTTACTCGGCCCGCCTGAACACTGAAGCTTTCTTT.

CDR3 region: CASGLAWSHNYGYTF. Here the CDR3 DNA reads TGTGCTAGTGGTTTGGCCTGGTCACATAACTATGGCTACACCTTC. V usage is TRBV12-5 and J usage is TRBJ1-2; no firm D call. The germline CDR1 and CDR2 sequences are LGHNT and FRNRAP. V lost 1 base to trimming and J lost 1 base, with 10 bases between them. The CDR3 loop spans 15 amino acids.